What follows are 20 T cell receptor beta chains derived from one specimen sequenced in a study of identical twins. TCRdb fed the 5' RACE reads into MiXCR, producing one record per CDR3 protein. This table has approximately 1.8 million distinct CDR3 sequences, more than 30% appearing once. The material sequenced was cord blood. The source is a newborn girl in good health.

The table lists this clonotype with a few counts. The chain has TRBV20-1 and TRBJ2-3; 15 bases match TRBD2. The J segment lost 6 bases and the V segment lost 8 bases, leaving 12 bases of the junction unmatched. From germline, CDR1 is DFQATT and CDR2 SNEGSKA (reference sequence). The CDR3 is 16 amino acids. CDR3: CSSPGLAGGVRDTQYF. Written as DNA, the CDR3 is TGCAGTTCCCCGGGACTAGCGGGAGGAGTTCGGGATACGCAGTATTTT.

The table lists this clonotype with a few counts. This chain joins TRBV7-2 and TRBJ1-2, with a weak D call TRBD1 (6 bases). The germline V and J ends were trimmed by 4 bases and 8 bases, with 14 bases remaining between them. Germline V lookup: CDR1 SGHTA, CDR2 FQGNSA. The CDR3 consists of 13 residues. This CDR3 is CASSSDRLWGYTF. CDR3 sequence (DNA): TGTGCCAGCAGCTCCGACAGGCTCTGGGGCTACACCTTC.

This clonotype was counted ten times or more. The gene calls are TRBV7-2 and TRBJ2-7; D call uncertain. Germline-derived CDR1 and CDR2 are SGHTA and FQGNSA. The CDR3 consists of 14 residues. V was pared by 1 base and J by 1 base, with 8 bases between. The CDR3, as DNA: TGTGCCAGCAGCTTAGGTTACGATTCCTACGAGCAGTACTTC. Amino acids: CASSLGYDSYEQYF.

In the case of this clonotype: A much larger clone differs by one base, so this may be a read error. The V gene is TRBV10-3, the J gene TRBJ2-7; D possibly corresponds to TRBD2 (5 bases). Germline V gives CDR1 ENHRY, CDR2 SYGVKD. This CDR3 spans 13 amino acids. V was shortened by 3 bases and J by 7 bases, with 13 bases between the two germline ends. DNA for the CDR3: TGTGCCATCAGTGATTCACTAGTCGATGAGCAGTACTTC. Its translation is CAISDSLVDEQYF.

This clonotype was counted ten times or more. This rearrangement joins TRBV20-1 to TRBJ2-3; no reliable D call. This CDR3 region has 12 residues. CDR1 DFQATT and CDR2 SNEGSKA come from the germline V gene (reference sequence). V lost 0 bases and J 2 bases, leaving 3 bases between the germline ends. CDR3 bases: TGCAGTGCTAGAGATACCACAGATACGCAGTATTTT. Translating it yields CSARDTTDTQYF.

This clonotype has just a few counts. V is TRBV20-1 and J is TRBJ1-4, with D unresolved. The CDR3 has 17 amino acids. V gave up 6 bases and J gave up 8 bases, with 28 bases separating them. CDR1 and CDR2 (germline): DFQATT, SNEGSKA (reference sequence). This CDR3 is CSAASLGSDKLREKLFF. The CDR3 region has the DNA TGCAGTGCCGCTTCCCTAGGGTCAGATAAATTAAGGGAAAAACTGTTTTTT.

V is TRBV11-2 and J is TRBJ1-3; D is possibly TRBD1 (6 bases). The CDR3 has 17 residues. V shed 5 bases and J shed 0 bases, with 17 bases lying between them. Germline V gives CDR1 SGHAT, CDR2 FQNNGV. CDR3 amino acids: CASSPIDRILSGNTIYF. Written as DNA, the CDR3 is TGTGCCAGCAGCCCTATCGACAGGATACTCTCTGGAAACACCATATATTTT.

This chain links TRBV5-1 with TRBJ2-5, with D possibly TRBD1 on 5 matching bases. Per germline, CDR1 SGHRS and CDR2 YFSETQ. The germline V and J ends were trimmed by 1 base and 11 bases, with 12 bases remaining between them. This CDR3 has 12 residues. CDR3 sequence (DNA): TGCGCCAGCAGCTTGCCCCTGGGGCGGCAGTACTTC. This codes for CASSLPLGRQYF.

The gene calls are TRBV28 and TRBJ2-5; 7 bases line up with TRBD2. V trimming: 2 bases; J trimming: 2 bases; junction bases outside the gene matches: 5. Per the germline V gene, CDR1 is MDHEN and CDR2 is SYDVKM. This CDR3 has 15 amino acids. The CDR3 is CASSLIGLVQETQYF. CDR3 nucleotides: TGTGCCAGCAGTTTAATCGGACTAGTGCAAGAGACCCAGTACTTC. Variable domain in full (rest from reference TRBV28 and TRBJ2-5): DVKVTQSSRYLVKRTGEKVFLECVQDMDHENMFWYRQDPGLGLRLIYFSYDVKMKEKGDIPEGYSVSREKKERFSLILESASTNQTSMYLCASSLIGLVQETQYFGPGTRLLVL.

This rearrangement joins TRBV28 to TRBJ2-1, with 9 bases identical to TRBD1. With 3 bases clipped from V and 3 bases from J, the junction kept 3 bases outside the gene matches. The CDR3 loop spans 15 amino acids. Germline lookup yields CDR1 MDHEN and CDR2 SYDVKM. The CDR3, as DNA: TGTGCCAGCAGTTTCGACAGGGGGTACTACAATGAGCAGTTCTTC. Its protein is CASSFDRGYYNEQFF.

The chain employs TRBV7-2 and TRBJ2-3, with D maybe TRBD2 (5 bases). This CDR3 has 15 residues. V shed 5 bases and J shed 9 bases, with 21 bases lying between them. Germline CDR1 SGHTA, CDR2 FQGNSA. The CDR3: CASSLDLDRTGTQYF. CDR3 coding DNA: TGTGCCAGCAGCCTGGACTTGGATAGGACCGGGACGCAGTATTTT.

The chain uses TRBV6-1 and TRBJ1-2; D uncertain. The V end lost 1 base, the J end lost 4 bases, and 10 bases lay between the germline ends. The V gene's germline CDR1 is MNHNS and CDR2 SASEGT. CDR3 size: 14 residues. The CDR3 spells CASSEGASFYGYTF. CDR3 DNA sequence: TGTGCCAGCAGTGAAGGGGCCAGCTTCTATGGCTACACCTTC.

The chain is built from TRBV3-1 and TRBJ2-7; D is ambiguous. Deletions cut 1 base from V and 0 bases from J, with 10 bases between. The CDR3 extends over 15 amino acids. The V gene's germline CDR1 is LGHDT and CDR2 YNNKEL (reference sequence). CDR3 coding DNA: TGTGCCAGCAGCCAAGCGGTAAAGAGCTCCTACGAGCAGTACTTC. Translating gives CASSQAVKSSYEQYF.

This clonotype was seen only a few times. This chain links TRBV20-1 with TRBJ2-5; 9 bases fit TRBD2. V was clipped by 8 bases and J by 4 bases; unmatched bases: 5. The CDR3 is 12 residues long. Per the germline V gene, CDR1 is DFQATT and CDR2 is SNEGSKA (reference sequence). The CDR3 nucleotides read TGCAGTTTTAGCGGGAGAGCAGAGACCCAGTACTTC. This translates into CSFSGRAETQYF.

A few counts support this clonotype. V is TRBV10-3 and J is TRBJ2-5; TRBD2 might be the D (5 bases). This CDR3 region has 12 residues. Trimming took 6 bases from V and 5 from J, leaving 10 bases between them. CDR1 is ENHRY, CDR2 SYGVKD, per germline. CDR3 coding DNA: TGTGCCATCAGAGAAACGGGGGAGACCCAGTACTTC. Its protein is CAIRETGETQYF.

There are a few counts of this clonotype. The V gene is TRBV12-5, the J gene TRBJ2-7; 10 bases fit TRBD2. The CDR3 sequence is 16 residues long. J was trimmed by 4 bases and V by 1 base; bases with no gene match: 7. The germline gives CDR1 LGHNT, CDR2 FRNRAP. CDR3 bases: TGTGCTAGTGGTTTGGAAAGGACTAGCGGATTTTACGAGCAGTACTTC. Translated: CASGLERTSGFYEQYF.

The V and J genes are TRBV10-3 and TRBJ1-1; 7 bases are shared with TRBD1. The CDR3 runs 17 residues. V lost 0 bases and J lost 1; bases outside the gene matches: 8. CDR1 ENHRY and CDR2 SYGVKD come from the germline V gene. Here the CDR3 reads CAISESLGQERNTEAFF. The CDR3 bases are TGTGCCATCAGTGAGTCGCTAGGACAGGAGCGGAACACTGAAGCTTTCTTT.

This clonotype was detected many times. The rearrangement links TRBV27 to TRBJ2-5; no clear D gene. CDR3 length equals 14 residues. The V and J ends lost 5 bases and 0 bases respectively, with 10 bases between them. CDR1 and CDR2 from the germline V gene are MNHEY and SMNVEV (reference sequence). Written as DNA, the CDR3 is TGTGCCAGCAGTCCCTTGTCGTACCAAGAGACCCAGTACTTC. Translated: CASSPLSYQETQYF.

CDR3: CASSTDRWTGELFF. In DNA form, the CDR3 reads TGTGCCAGCTCAACAGACCGATGGACCGGGGAGCTGTTTTTT. The V gene is TRBV18, the J gene TRBJ2-2; D is uncertain. Trimming took 5 bases from V and 5 from J, leaving 12 bases between them. Germline-derived CDR1 and CDR2 are KGHSH and LQKENI. The CDR3 is made up of 14 amino acids.

V gene TRBV3-1 combines with J gene TRBJ1-2, with unresolved D. The germline V and J ends were trimmed by 4 bases and 4 bases, with 13 bases remaining between them. The CDR3 is 14 amino acids. The germline CDR1 and CDR2 sequences are LGHDT and YNNKEL (reference sequence). CDR3 sequence reads: CASSPRESRYGYTF. The CDR3 nucleotides read TGTGCCAGCAGCCCTCGAGAATCCCGCTATGGCTACACCTTC.